This T cell receptor beta chain was identified in a study of cytomegalovirus exposure and HLA in healthy donors. Study details: The 90 to 150 validation repertoires used a platform that matched the one used for the roughly 700 first-cohort repertoires, as a later analysis reported. Study results and limitations: Reported performance of the classifier showed diagnosis of cytomegalovirus status with high specificity and sensitivity.

Germline V CDR1 and CDR2: SGHTA, FQGTGA. V lost 5 bases, J lost 8 bases, and 5 bases stayed unmatched. This CDR3 contains 15 residues. To note about this clone: As yet, its antigen is unknown.

This table comes from immunoSEQ multiplex PCR, and its TCRdb copy is limited to in-frame clones, with some not included. The sample shows about 280,000 clones, approximately 88% of them seen only once. The chain couples TRBV7-3 to TRBJ2-1; TRBD2 agrees at 14 bases. Sequencing was carried out using PBMCs. The clonotype originates from a woman under 30 in good health and CMV-seronegative. CDR3 amino acids: CASSPGLAGVYEQFF. The CDR3, as DNA: TGTGCCAGCAGCCCGGGACTAGCGGGAGTTTATGAGCAGTTCTTC.